This T cell receptor (beta chain) originates from a study of cytomegalovirus exposure and HLA in healthy donors. Points from the study as a whole: In a later analysis, HLA-associated TCR beta chains were more clonally expanded than equally common others.

PCR employed 60 Vbeta and 13 Jbeta primers. Method: immunoSEQ multiplex PCR; TCRdb's copy keeps in-frame clones and lacks some. This table has some 130,000 clones, approximately 71% appearing once. Comment on this clone: The antigen remains undetermined.

The CDR3 has 11 amino acids. The V and J ends lost 4 bases and 8 bases respectively, with 11 bases between them. Germline V gene sequence: CDR1 SQVTM, CDR2 ANQGSEA. The rearrangement links TRBV29-1 to TRBJ1-2; no reliable D call. This clonotype was obtained from a man under 40 in good health and CMV-seronegative. Material for sequencing was PBMCs. DNA for the CDR3: TGCAGCGTTGCTTTGGGCCAGGGCTACACCTTC. Translation: CSVALGQGYTF.